The rows below give T cell receptor beta chains drawn from one sample of a study of neurological immune-mediated disorders. TCRdb re-called the 5' RACE reads through MiXCR, storing one row per CDR3 protein. The table has 50,000 or so distinct CDR3 sequences, 3% to 4% seen once. Sequencing was done on a sample of PBMCs. The source of these receptors is a woman aged 55-70 years with multiple sclerosis. CDR3s leave out the opening cysteine and the closing phenylalanine or tryptophan.

j_call v_call cdr3_aa
TRBJ2-5 TRBV28 ASSPSGASQETQY
TRBJ2-4 TRBV7-9 ASSSYRPLAKNIQY
TRBJ1-6 TRBV5-1 ASSLGGIGSPLH
TRBJ2-3 TRBV5-1 ASSYPPKPPSDTQY
TRBJ2-7 TRBV20-1 SVKTGGDSYEQY
TRBJ2-1 TRBV12-3/TRBV12-4 ASTLRAGLAGESSYNEQF
TRBJ2-7 TRBV9 ASSAGTELSGQY
TRBJ2-5 TRBV20-1 SAKASGGDMAGETQY
TRBJ2-5 TRBV12-3/TRBV12-4 ASSLTGSQGETQY
TRBJ2-1 TRBV9 ASSAGPGEQF
TRBJ2-5 TRBV5-1 ASSLLAGVQETQY
TRBJ2-7 TRBV25-1 ASSVTSGRFSEQY
TRBJ2-7 TRBV20-1 SASDRRHSYEQY
TRBJ2-7 TRBV28 ASSLWKGVEKY
TRBJ2-7 TRBV6-6 ASADKSVTYEQY
TRBJ2-1 TRBV11-2 ASSFAGYWDNEQF
TRBJ2-7 TRBV9 ASSVGTIDEQY
TRBJ2-1 TRBV20-1 SASLYGTSGRNEQF
TRBJ2-5 TRBV2 ASSVLGVETQY
TRBJ2-3 TRBV6-2/TRBV6-3 AGSAAGGHDTQY
TRBJ2-7 TRBV5-5 ASNRQGTYEQY
TRBJ2-2 TRBV11-2 ASSTGASSNTGELF
TRBJ1-2 TRBV10-3 AISELNYGYT
TRBJ2-5 TRBV7-8 ASSLLVVLGDGSPKTQY
TRBJ1-5 TRBV12-3/TRBV12-4 ASSVRTGGQPQH
TRBJ1-1 TRBV10-3 AISESRSNTEAF
TRBJ1-2 TRBV28 ASSSPSRTEIYGYT
TRBJ2-7 TRBV5-1 ASSLARGTYEQY
TRBJ2-7 TRBV5-6 ASSSGRGSGDEQY